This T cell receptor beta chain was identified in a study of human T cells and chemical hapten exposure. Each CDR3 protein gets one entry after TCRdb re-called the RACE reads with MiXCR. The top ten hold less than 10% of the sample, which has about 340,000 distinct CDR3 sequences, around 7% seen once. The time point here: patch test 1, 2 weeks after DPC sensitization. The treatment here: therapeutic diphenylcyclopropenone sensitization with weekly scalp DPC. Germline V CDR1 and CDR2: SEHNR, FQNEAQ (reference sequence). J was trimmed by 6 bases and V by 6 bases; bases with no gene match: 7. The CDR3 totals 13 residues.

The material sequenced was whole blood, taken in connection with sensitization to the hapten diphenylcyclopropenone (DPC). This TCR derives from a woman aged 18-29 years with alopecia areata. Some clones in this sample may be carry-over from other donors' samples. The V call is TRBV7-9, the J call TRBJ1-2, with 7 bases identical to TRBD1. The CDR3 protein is CASRPDRVDGYTF. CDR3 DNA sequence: TGTGCCAGCAGGCCCGACAGGGTCGATGGCTACACCTTC.